This entry is about one T cell receptor (beta chain). The whole isolated RNA underwent reverse transcription, so sequencing captured expressed TCRB transcripts. Clones were sequenced by immunoSEQ multiplex PCR, and TCRdb holds only the in-frame ones, with some missing. The repertoire holds about 250,000 clones, with around an eighth as singletons. The record originates from a study of beta chain features in type 1 diabetes. Input material: naive CD4+ T cells from blood. The sequence was collected from a woman in her thirties or forties in good health.

CDR3 loop: CASSPRTGGWANEQFF. DNA of the CDR3: TGTGCCAGCTCCCCTCGGACAGGGGGCTGGGCCAATGAGCAGTTCTTC. The chain uses TRBV18 and TRBJ2-1; 11 bases match TRBD1. CDR1 is KGHSH, CDR2 LQKENI, per germline. J lost 6 bases, V lost 6 bases, and 10 bases had no gene match. The CDR3 covers 16 residues. Full variable domain (remainder filled in from reference TRBV18 and TRBJ2-1): NAGVMQNPRHLVRRRGQEARLRCSPMKGHSHVYWYRQLPEEGLKFMVYLQKENIIDESGMPKERFSAEFPKEGPSILRIQQVVRGDSAAYFCASSPRTGGWANEQFFGPGTRLTVL.